The source of this T cell receptor beta chain is a study of OX40 agonist ivuxolimab in advanced cancers. Study in general: With a range of roughly 20 to 80, age averaged approximately 64 years, and 70% to 85% were male. Partial responses, seen in three patients, involved one hepatocellular carcinoma and two cutaneous melanomas.

This CDR3 has 19 amino acids. Trimming removed 0 bases from V and 1 base from J, with 20 bases in between. Germline CDR1 is SGHTS and CDR2 is YDEGEE. With respect to this clone: Its antigen remains unknown.

The study sampled blood at baseline, cycle 4 day 1, and cycle 7 day 1. The repertoire was sequenced with immunoSEQ multiplex PCR; TCRdb's copy has only in-frame clones and lacks some. The repertoire includes roughly 23,000 clones, 75% to 85% of them detected once, and roughly 20% sits in the top ten. General observations from the study: Expanded peripheral T cell antigen specificity was not determined.

Sequenced here: CD4+ or CD8+ T cells sorted from blood, sampled in a trial of the OX40 agonist ivuxolimab. The receptor was isolated from an adult with an advanced solid tumor such as melanoma, head and neck, liver or kidney cancer. The chain links TRBV5-8 to TRBJ2-1; the D gene is possibly TRBD1 (6 bases). The CDR3 DNA reads as TGTGCCAGCAGCTTGGAAGTCGCCAGGGGCGCACATTCCTACAATGAGCAGTTCTTC. Translating it yields CASSLEVARGAHSYNEQFF.